The clone carrying this T cell receptor (beta chain) was picked up many times. Germline lookup yields CDR1 GTSNPN and CDR2 SVGIG (reference sequence). The CDR3 covers 11 residues. V lost 1 base and J lost 2, with 3 bases in between. The data were taken from a study of T-cell reconstitution after alpha-beta-depleted transplantation in children. A TCRbeta library incorporating unique molecular identifiers was prepared. TCRdb re-called the PCR reads through MiXCR, storing one row per CDR3 protein. The sample contains about 590,000 distinct CDR3 sequences, 13% of which appear only once. This chain links TRBV30 with TRBJ2-7; D call uncertain. This clonotype was obtained from a male patient between 10 and 17 years old who had a stem cell transplant for acute myeloid leukemia, so the T cells may come from the graft donor. The sequencing used PBMCs, mostly from graft donor cells, collected 360 days after TCRalphabeta/CD19-depleted stem cell transplant. DNA for the CDR3: TGTGCCTGGAGTGCTGCCTACGAGCAGTACTTC. Its translation: CAWSAAYEQYF.